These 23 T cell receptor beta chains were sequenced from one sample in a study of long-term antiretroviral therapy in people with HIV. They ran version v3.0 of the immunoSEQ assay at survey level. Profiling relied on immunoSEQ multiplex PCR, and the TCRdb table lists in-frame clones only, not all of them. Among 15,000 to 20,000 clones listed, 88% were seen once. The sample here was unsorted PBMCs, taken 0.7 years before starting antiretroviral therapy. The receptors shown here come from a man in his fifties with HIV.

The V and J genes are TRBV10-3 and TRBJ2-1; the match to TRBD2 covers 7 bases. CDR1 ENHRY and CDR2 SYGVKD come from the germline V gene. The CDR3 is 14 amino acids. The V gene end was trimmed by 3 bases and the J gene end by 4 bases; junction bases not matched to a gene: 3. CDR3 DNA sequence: TGTGCCATCAGTGACGGCGGGAGTTACAATGAGCAGTTCTTC. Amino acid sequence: CAISDGGSYNEQFF.

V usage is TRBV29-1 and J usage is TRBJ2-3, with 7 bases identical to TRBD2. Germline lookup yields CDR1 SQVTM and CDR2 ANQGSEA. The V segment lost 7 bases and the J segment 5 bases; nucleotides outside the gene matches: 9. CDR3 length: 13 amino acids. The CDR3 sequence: CSGCSGLGDTQYF. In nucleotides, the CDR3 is TGCAGCGGTTGTAGCGGGCTCGGAGATACGCAGTATTTT.

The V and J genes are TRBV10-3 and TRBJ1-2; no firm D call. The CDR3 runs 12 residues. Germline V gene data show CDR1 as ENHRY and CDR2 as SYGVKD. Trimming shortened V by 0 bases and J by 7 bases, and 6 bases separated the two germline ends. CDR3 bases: TGTGCCATCAGTGAGTCCGTAGTTGGCTACACCTTC. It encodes CAISESVVGYTF.

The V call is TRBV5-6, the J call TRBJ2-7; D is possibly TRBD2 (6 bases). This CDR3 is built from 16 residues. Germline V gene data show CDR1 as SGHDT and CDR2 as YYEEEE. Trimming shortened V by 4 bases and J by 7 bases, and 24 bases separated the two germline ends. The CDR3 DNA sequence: TGTGCCAGCAGCAGCTTATGGCAGCCGGGACTGGGGGAGCAGTACTTC. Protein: CASSSLWQPGLGEQYF.

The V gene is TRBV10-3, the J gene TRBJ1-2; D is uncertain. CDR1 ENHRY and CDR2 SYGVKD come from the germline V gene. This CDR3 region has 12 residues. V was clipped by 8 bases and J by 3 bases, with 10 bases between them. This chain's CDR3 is CAIPREDYGYTF. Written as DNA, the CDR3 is TGTGCCATCCCACGGGAGGACTATGGCTACACCTTC.

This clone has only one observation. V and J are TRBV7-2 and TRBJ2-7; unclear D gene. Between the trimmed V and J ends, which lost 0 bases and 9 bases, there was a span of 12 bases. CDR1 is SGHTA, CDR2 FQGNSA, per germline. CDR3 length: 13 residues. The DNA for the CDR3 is TGTGCCAGCAGCTTAGCCCCTTCCCCCGGGCAGTACTTC. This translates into CASSLAPSPGQYF. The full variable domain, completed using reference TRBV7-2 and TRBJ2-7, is GAGVSQSPSNKVTEKGKDVELRCDPISGHTALYWYRQSLGQGLEFLIYFQGNSAPDKSGLPSDRFSAERTGGSVSTLTIQRTQQEDSAVYLCASSLAPSPGQYFGPGTRLTVT.

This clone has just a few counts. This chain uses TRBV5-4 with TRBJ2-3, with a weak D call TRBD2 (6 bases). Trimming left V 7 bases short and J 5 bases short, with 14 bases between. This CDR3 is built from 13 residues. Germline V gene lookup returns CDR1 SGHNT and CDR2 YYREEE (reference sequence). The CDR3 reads CASRDSGGDTQYF. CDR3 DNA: TGTGCCAGCCGGGACTCAGGCGGAGATACGCAGTATTTT.

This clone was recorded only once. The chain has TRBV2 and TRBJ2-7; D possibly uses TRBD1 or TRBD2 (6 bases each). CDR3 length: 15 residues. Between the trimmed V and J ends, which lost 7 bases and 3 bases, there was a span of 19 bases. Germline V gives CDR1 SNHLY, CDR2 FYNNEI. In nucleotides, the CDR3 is TGTGCCAGCACTAAAAGCGGAGGGGGGTACTACGAGCAGTACTTC. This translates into CASTKSGGGYYEQYF.

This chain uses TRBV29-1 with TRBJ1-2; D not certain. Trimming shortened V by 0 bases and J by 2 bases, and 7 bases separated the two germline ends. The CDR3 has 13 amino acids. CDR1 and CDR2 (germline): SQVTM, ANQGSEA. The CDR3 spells CSVEDRWNYGYTF. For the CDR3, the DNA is TGCAGCGTTGAAGATCGGTGGAACTATGGCTACACCTTC.

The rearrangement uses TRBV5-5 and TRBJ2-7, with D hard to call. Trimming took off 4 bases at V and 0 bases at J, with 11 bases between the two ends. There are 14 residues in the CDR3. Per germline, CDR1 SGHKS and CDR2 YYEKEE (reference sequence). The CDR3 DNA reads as TGTGCCAGCAGCCCCGACCCGAACTCCTACGAGCAGTACTTC. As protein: CASSPDPNSYEQYF.

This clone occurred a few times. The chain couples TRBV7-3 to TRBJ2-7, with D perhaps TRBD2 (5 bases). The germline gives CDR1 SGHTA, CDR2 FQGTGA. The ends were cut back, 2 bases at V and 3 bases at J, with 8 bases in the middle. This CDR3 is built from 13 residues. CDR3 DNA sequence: TGTGCCAGCAGCTTATCCAGCGGCTACGAGCAGTACTTC. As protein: CASSLSSGYEQYF.

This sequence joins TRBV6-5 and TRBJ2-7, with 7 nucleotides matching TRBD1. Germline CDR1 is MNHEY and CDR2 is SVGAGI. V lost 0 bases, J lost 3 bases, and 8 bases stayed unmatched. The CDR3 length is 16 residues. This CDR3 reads CASSYSPTGTVYEQYF. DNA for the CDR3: TGTGCCAGCAGTTACTCCCCTACCGGGACAGTCTACGAGCAGTACTTC.

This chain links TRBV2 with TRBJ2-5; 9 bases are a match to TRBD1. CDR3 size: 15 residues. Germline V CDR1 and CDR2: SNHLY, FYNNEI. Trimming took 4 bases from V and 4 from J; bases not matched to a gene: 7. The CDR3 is CASSGRDRVPETQYF. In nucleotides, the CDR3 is TGTGCCAGCAGTGGACGGGACAGGGTACCAGAGACCCAGTACTTC.

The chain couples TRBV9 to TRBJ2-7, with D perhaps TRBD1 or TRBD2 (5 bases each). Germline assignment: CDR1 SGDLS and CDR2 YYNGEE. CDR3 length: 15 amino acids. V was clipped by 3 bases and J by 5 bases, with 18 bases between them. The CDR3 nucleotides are TGTGCCAGCAGCGCGGGGCCCCTTGACAGCCACGAGCAGTACTTC. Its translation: CASSAGPLDSHEQYF.

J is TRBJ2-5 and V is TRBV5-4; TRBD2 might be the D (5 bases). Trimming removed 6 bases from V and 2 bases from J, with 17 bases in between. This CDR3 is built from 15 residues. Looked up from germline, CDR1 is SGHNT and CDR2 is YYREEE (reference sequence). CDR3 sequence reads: CASMYGGTGQETQYF. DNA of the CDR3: TGTGCCAGCATGTACGGCGGAACGGGGCAAGAGACCCAGTACTTC.

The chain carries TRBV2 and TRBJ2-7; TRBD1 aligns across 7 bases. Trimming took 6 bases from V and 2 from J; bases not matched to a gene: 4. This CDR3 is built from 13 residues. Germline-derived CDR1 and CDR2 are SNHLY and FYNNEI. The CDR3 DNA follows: TGTGCCAGCAGGGGGGACAGCACCTACGAGCAGTACTTC. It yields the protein CASRGDSTYEQYF.

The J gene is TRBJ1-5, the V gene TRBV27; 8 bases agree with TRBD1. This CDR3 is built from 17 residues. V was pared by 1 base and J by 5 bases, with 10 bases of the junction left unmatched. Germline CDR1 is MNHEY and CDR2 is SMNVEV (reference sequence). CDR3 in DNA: TGTGCCAGCAGTTTATTCCGTCGACAGGGGAACGATCAGCCCCAGCATTTT. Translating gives CASSLFRRQGNDQPQHF.

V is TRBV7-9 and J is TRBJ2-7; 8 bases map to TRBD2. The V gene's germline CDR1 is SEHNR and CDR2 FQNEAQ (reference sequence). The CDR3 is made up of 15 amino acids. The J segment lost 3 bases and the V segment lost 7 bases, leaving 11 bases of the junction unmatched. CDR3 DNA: TGTGCCAGCACCATCCCCCCGGGAGGGGTCTACGAGCAGTACTTC. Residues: CASTIPPGGVYEQYF.

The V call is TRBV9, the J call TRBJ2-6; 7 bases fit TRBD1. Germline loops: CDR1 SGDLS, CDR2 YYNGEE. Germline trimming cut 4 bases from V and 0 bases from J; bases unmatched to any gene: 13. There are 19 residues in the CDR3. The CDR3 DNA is TGTGCCAGCAGCTCAAACAGGGGATTTTCGGCCTCTGGGGCCAACGTCCTGACTTTC. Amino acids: CASSSNRGFSASGANVLTF.

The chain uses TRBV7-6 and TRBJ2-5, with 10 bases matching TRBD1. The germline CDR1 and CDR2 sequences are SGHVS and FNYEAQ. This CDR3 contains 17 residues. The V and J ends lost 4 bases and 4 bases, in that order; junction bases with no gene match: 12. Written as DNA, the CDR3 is TGTGCCAGCAGCTATGGAGGGACAGGGGCTCTAGGAGAGACCCAGTACTTC. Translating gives CASSYGGTGALGETQYF.

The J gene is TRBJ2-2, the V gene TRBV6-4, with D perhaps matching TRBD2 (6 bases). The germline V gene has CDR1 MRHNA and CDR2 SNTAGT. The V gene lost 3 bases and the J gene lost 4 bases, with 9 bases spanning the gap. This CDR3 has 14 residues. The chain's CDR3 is CASSEAGGTGELFF. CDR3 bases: TGTGCCAGCAGTGAGGCCGGGGGCACCGGGGAGCTGTTTTTT.

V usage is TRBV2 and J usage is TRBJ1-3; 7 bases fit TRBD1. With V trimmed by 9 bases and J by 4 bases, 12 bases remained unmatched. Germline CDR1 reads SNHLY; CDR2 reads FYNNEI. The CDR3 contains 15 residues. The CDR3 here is CASTWTGALGNTIYF. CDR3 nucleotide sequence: TGTGCCAGTACTTGGACAGGAGCTCTGGGAAACACCATATATTTT. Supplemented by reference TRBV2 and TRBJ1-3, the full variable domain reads EPEVTQTPSHQVTQMGQEVILRCVPISNHLYFYWYRQILGQKVEFLVSFYNNEISEKSEIFDDQFSVERPDGSNFTLKIRSTKLEDSAMYFCASTWTGALGNTIYFGEGSWLTVV.

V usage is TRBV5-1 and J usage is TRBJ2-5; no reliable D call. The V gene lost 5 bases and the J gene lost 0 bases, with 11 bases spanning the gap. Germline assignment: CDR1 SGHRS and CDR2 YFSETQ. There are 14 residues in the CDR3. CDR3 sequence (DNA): TGCGCCAGCAGATACAGAGGAAACCAAGAGACCCAGTACTTC. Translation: CASRYRGNQETQYF.